The present entry profiles one T cell receptor (beta chain) with its context. Antigen specificity is unknown. The V gene's germline CDR1 is MDHEN and CDR2 SYDVKM. The CDR3 loop spans 12 amino acids. V lost 5 bases to trimming and J lost 8 bases, with 13 bases between them. These data originate in a study of graft-versus-host responses after intestinal transplantation. Study-wide context: Multivisceral, liver-intestinal, or isolated intestinal transplants were given to recipients. Anti-thymocyte globulin induction preceded two to four years of tacrolimus and steroid maintenance in all recipients.

The protocol was immunoSEQ multiplex PCR, while the TCRdb copy is restricted to in-frame clones and leaves out a portion. The table has more than 100,000 clones, roughly 91% seen once. This sequence originates from a human donor who received an intestinal transplant. The chain carries TRBV28 and TRBJ2-7, with D perhaps matching TRBD1 or TRBD2 (7 bases each). Sequencing was performed on unstimulated CD4+ T cells sorted from spleen or lymph node cells, taken before intestinal transplant. CDR3 in amino acids: CASSSGTDQQYF. The CDR3 DNA reads TGTGCCAGCAGTAGCGGGACAGATCAGCAGTACTTC.